Listed below are T cell receptor beta chains from one sample, sequenced in a study of human T cells and chemical hapten exposure. Via MiXCR, TCRdb re-called the RACE reads, giving one row per CDR3 protein. The sample includes around 300,000 distinct CDR3 sequences, approximately 7.5% of them seen just once. The material sequenced was whole blood, taken in connection with sensitization to the hapten diphenylcyclopropenone (DPC). The receptors stem from a young man with alopecia areata. Some clones in this sample may be carry-over from other donors' samples. Each CDR3 is given with its conserved first and last residue. The D gene is left open where the match is weak. The size of a clone is reported for some rows only, either as once, few or many, or as a class for expanded clones.

v_call,j_call,clone_size,d_call,cdr3_length,cdr3_aa,cdr3_nt
TRBV21-1,TRBJ2-7,few,-,14,CALTMTSGGTEQYF,TGTGCCCTGACTATGACTAGCGGGGGAACCGAGCAGTACTTC
TRBV28,TRBJ2-5,few,-,14,CASSVGLRRETQYF,TGTGCCAGCAGTGTGGGACTTCGGCGGGAGACCCAGTACTTC
TRBV4-3,TRBJ1-5,few,-,16,CASSQAVGQRSQPQHF,TGCGCCAGCAGCCAAGCGGTCGGACAGCGCAGTCAGCCCCAGCATTTT
TRBV6-5,TRBJ2-3,few,-,15,CASSRQRSSTDTQYF,TGTGCCAGCAGTCGACAGAGGTCTAGCACAGATACGCAGTATTTT
TRBV20-1,TRBJ2-3,few,TRBD1,21,CSARGQPERDRTIGDPDTQYF,TGCAGTGCTCGGGGACAGCCAGAACGGGACAGAACTATAGGCGACCCAGATACGCAGTATTTT
TRBV7-2,TRBJ1-5,many,-,14,CASSLVDIYQPQHF,TGTGCCAGCAGCTTAGTGGATATATATCAGCCCCAGCATTTT
TRBV7-2,TRBJ2-1,few,TRBD2,17,CASSRSFVLGGKDEQFF,TGTGCCAGCTCCCGGAGTTTCGTTTTGGGGGGGAAGGATGAGCAGTTCTTC
TRBV24-1,TRBJ2-2,few,-,15,CATSAGTVNTGELFF,TGTGCCACCAGTGCTGGGACTGTAAACACCGGGGAGCTGTTTTTT
TRBV2,TRBJ1-1,few,-,14,CASSLRRVYDEAFF,TGTGCCAGCAGCCTTAGGAGGGTATATGATGAAGCTTTCTTT
TRBV7-2,TRBJ1-3,few,-,16,CASSPDSFSSGNTIYF,TGTGCCAGCAGCCCGGACAGTTTTTCCTCTGGAAACACCATATATTTT
TRBV12-3/TRBV12-4,TRBJ2-3,-,TRBD1,16,CASSHGTVRLTDTQYF,TGTGCCAGCAGTCATGGGACAGTACGGCTCACAGATACGCAGTATTTT
TRBV2,TRBJ2-2,few,-,15,CASNGEGRLIGELFF,TGTGCCAGCAACGGAGAGGGGCGCTTGATCGGGGAGCTGTTTTTT
TRBV2,TRBJ1-1,-,-,11,CAITLGNEAFF,TGTGCCATAACCCTAGGGAACGAAGCTTTCTTT
TRBV5-1,TRBJ1-5,few,-,13,CASSLEGQQPQHF,TGCGCCAGCAGCTTGGAGGGGCAGCAGCCCCAGCATTTT
TRBV6-2/TRBV6-3,TRBJ1-2,once,TRBD1,13,CASRWGQNYGYTF,TGTGCCAGCAGATGGGGACAGAACTATGGCTACACCTTC
TRBV12-3/TRBV12-4,TRBJ2-1,-,-,13,CASRSWGAREQFF,TGTGCCAGCAGGTCCTGGGGGGCCAGGGAGCAGTTCTTC
TRBV7-2,TRBJ2-5,-,TRBD2,14,CASSRGGGEETQYF,TGTGCCAGCAGCCGTGGCGGGGGGGAAGAGACCCAGTACTTC
TRBV25-1,TRBJ1-2,many,-,14,CASSALDRFYGYTF,TGTGCCAGCAGTGCCCTCGACAGGTTCTATGGCTACACCTTC
TRBV6-1,TRBJ1-4,-,-,16,CASTRSRPATNEKLFF,TGTGCCAGCACTCGGTCCCGACCTGCAACTAATGAAAAACTGTTTTTT
TRBV2,TRBJ1-6,few,-,13,CASQGIGNSPLHF,TGTGCCAGCCAGGGGATTGGTAATTCACCCCTCCACTTT
TRBV12-3/TRBV12-4,TRBJ1-2,few,TRBD1,16,CASSFRDRVFDYGYTF,TGTGCCAGCAGTTTCCGGGACAGGGTCTTTGACTATGGCTACACCTTC
TRBV7-9,TRBJ2-7,many,-,14,CASSLWGTPYEQYF,TGTGCCAGCAGCTTATGGGGGACACCCTACGAGCAGTACTTC
TRBV5-1,TRBJ1-1,few,-,15,CASSWRAGWHTEAFF,TGCGCCAGCAGCTGGAGGGCAGGGTGGCACACTGAAGCTTTCTTT
TRBV12-3/TRBV12-4,TRBJ2-1,many,-,13,CASSLEIQPEQFF,TGTGCCAGCAGTTTAGAGATACAGCCCGAGCAGTTCTTC
TRBV6-5,TRBJ2-7,many,-,15,CASSAGTVSSYEQYF,TGTGCCAGCAGTGCCGGGACGGTGAGCTCCTACGAGCAGTACTTC
TRBV6-5,TRBJ1-1,many,-,12,CASRSRYTEAFF,TGTGCCAGCAGATCCCGATACACTGAAGCTTTCTTT
TRBV12-3/TRBV12-4,TRBJ2-7,many,-,14,CASRRASTSYEQYF,TGTGCCAGCAGGAGGGCTTCGACTAGTTACGAGCAGTACTTC
TRBV6-2/TRBV6-3,TRBJ2-3,many,-,15,CASREDNAGLNTQYF,TGTGCCAGCAGAGAAGATAATGCCGGGCTGAATACGCAGTATTTT
TRBV10-2,TRBJ2-2,many,-,14,CASSKTGEVGELFF,TGCGCCAGCAGCAAAACAGGGGAGGTCGGGGAGCTGTTTTTT
TRBV4-2,TRBJ1-3,-,TRBD1,17,CASSPVGQVFSGNTIYF,TGTGCCAGCAGCCCAGTCGGACAGGTCTTTTCTGGAAACACCATATATTTT
TRBV15,TRBJ1-5,few,-,12,CATSGRNQPQHF,TGTGCCACCAGCGGCCGGAATCAGCCCCAGCATTTT
TRBV10-3,TRBJ1-4,many,-,17,CAISEYDTSTTNEKLFF,TGTGCCATCAGTGAATATGACACCTCAACAACTAATGAAAAACTGTTTTTT
TRBV5-6,TRBJ1-1,few,-,15,CASSLRDPSIPEAFF,TGTGCCAGCAGCCTCCGGGATCCTTCGATCCCTGAAGCTTTCTTT
TRBV7-8,TRBJ2-7,many,-,15,CASSPSGSLVDEQYF,TGTGCCAGCAGCCCGTCGGGGTCCCTGGTCGACGAGCAGTACTTC
TRBV6-5,TRBJ1-1,-,-,15,CASSYQTDTNTEAFF,TGTGCCAGCAGTTACCAGACAGATACGAACACTGAAGCTTTCTTT
TRBV27,TRBJ2-2,-,-,13,CASRQGGTGELFF,TGTGCCAGCCGACAGGGAGGGACCGGGGAGCTGTTTTTT
TRBV11-2,TRBJ2-1,-,-,15,CASSSTVGGVNEQFF,TGTGCCAGCAGCTCCACCGTTGGAGGGGTCAATGAGCAGTTCTTC
TRBV10-2,TRBJ1-2,-,-,12,CAVTQGNYGYTF,TGCGCAGTTACGCAGGGCAACTATGGCTACACCTTC
TRBV25-1,TRBJ1-1,-,TRBD1,16,CASSEGQGAWDTEAFF,TGTGCCAGCAGTGAGGGACAGGGGGCCTGGGACACTGAAGCTTTCTTT
TRBV10-3,TRBJ2-6,few,TRBD1,18,CAISESRTGNSGANVLTF,TGTGCCATCAGTGAGTCGAGGACAGGGAACTCTGGGGCCAACGTCCTGACTTTC
TRBV3-1,TRBJ1-2,few,TRBD1,15,CASSQGQGQGRGYTF,TGTGCCAGCAGCCAAGGCCAAGGACAGGGCAGGGGCTACACCTTC
TRBV6-5,TRBJ2-7,few,TRBD1,16,CASSYTPGTGSYEQYF,TGTGCCAGCAGTTACACTCCCGGGACAGGATCCTACGAGCAGTACTTC
TRBV7-2,TRBJ1-5,many,-,15,CASRLDGGVRQPQHF,TGTGCCAGCAGGTTGGATGGGGGGGTCCGGCAGCCCCAGCATTTT
TRBV11-2,TRBJ1-3,-,TRBD1,14,CASRQTGLGNTIYF,TGTGCCAGCAGACAGACAGGGCTCGGAAACACCATATATTTT
TRBV7-9,TRBJ2-3,few,TRBD2,15,CASSLGLARTDTQYF,TGTGCCAGCAGCTTGGGACTAGCGAGGACAGATACGCAGTATTTT
TRBV10-3,TRBJ1-6,many,-,13,CAMGTGGNSPLHF,TGTGCCATGGGGACTGGGGGAAATTCACCCCTCCACTTT
TRBV20-1,TRBJ2-2,few,-,13,CSARHPDTGELFF,TGCAGTGCTAGGCACCCGGACACCGGGGAGCTGTTTTTT
TRBV7-9,TRBJ2-3,-,TRBD1,14,CASSFTGVADTQYF,TGTGCCAGCAGCTTTACAGGGGTTGCAGATACGCAGTATTTT
TRBV29-1,TRBJ2-3,-,-,17,CSVLDPWDIEGTDTQYF,TGCAGCGTCTTGGACCCTTGGGATATAGAGGGCACAGATACGCAGTATTTT
TRBV29-1,TRBJ2-3,-,-,13,CSVDPGGSNTQYF,TGCAGCGTTGATCCAGGGGGGTCAAATACGCAGTATTTT
TRBV4-3,TRBJ1-1,-,-,15,CASSQDTAMNTEAFF,TGCGCCAGCAGCCAAGATACAGCCATGAACACTGAAGCTTTCTTT
TRBV4-3,TRBJ2-1,few,TRBD1,16,CASSQEEETGRREQFF,TGCGCCAGCAGCCAAGAGGAAGAGACAGGGCGTCGGGAGCAGTTCTTC
TRBV7-2,TRBJ1-2,many,-,16,CASSAIRTARNYGYTF,TGTGCCAGCAGCGCCATTAGGACAGCCCGCAACTATGGCTACACCTTC
TRBV12-3/TRBV12-4,TRBJ1-2,many,-,16,CASSLFSGRGAHGYTF,TGTGCCAGCAGTTTATTTTCGGGCAGGGGCGCCCATGGCTACACCTTC
TRBV7-9,TRBJ2-1,few,TRBD2,16,CASSSRGLAGGNEQFF,TGTGCCAGCAGCTCCAGGGGACTAGCGGGGGGGAATGAGCAGTTCTTC
TRBV9,TRBJ1-3,few,-,15,CASSVHGGGGNTIYF,TGTGCCAGCAGCGTACACGGGGGCGGTGGAAACACCATATATTTT
TRBV6-1,TRBJ1-2,few,-,13,CASSEERPYGYTF,TGTGCCAGCAGTGAGGAAAGACCCTATGGCTACACCTTC
TRBV12-3/TRBV12-4,TRBJ2-3,many,-,14,CASSLGRAPDTQYF,TGTGCCAGCAGTTTAGGCCGGGCTCCAGATACGCAGTATTTT
TRBV6-5,TRBJ1-1,few,-,13,CASSYSKGTEAFF,TGTGCCAGCAGTTACTCTAAGGGCACTGAAGCTTTCTTT